This is a list of T cell receptor beta chains from one sample in a study of T cell responses to AZD1222 COVID-19 vaccine. Data came from immunoSEQ multiplex PCR; TCRdb stores just in-frame clones and leaves some out. Of some 150,000 clones in the sample, 85% to 95% were seen once. The sequencing used peripheral blood, collected on day 0 of AZD1222 vaccination. The source of these receptors is an adult in good health. Each CDR3 is given with its conserved first and last residue. The order of the fields is V gene, CDR3 protein.

TRBV23-1 CASSRPSSGAGELFF
TRBV18 CASSPQRTSGEYNEQFF
TRBV7-9 CASSLGTGSSGNTIYF
TRBV29-1 CSVDPTGETQYF
TRBV6-4 CASSDPGRRSSSYEQYF
TRBV6-1 CASSDHHGGSEEAFF
TRBV6-5 CASSLRIGAGNTIYF
TRBV18 CASSPPGQSSYEQYF
TRBV27 CASSLRRGLVGYTF
TRBV30 CACRDREKGASPEAFF
TRBV3-1/TRBV3-2 CASSQERGLGANVLTF
TRBV6-6 CASSPPRLGSEQYF
TRBV9 CASSPAPGQPNTGELFF
TRBV19 CASSIATDYTEAFF
TRBV2 CASSHNYEQYF
TRBV11-1 CASSGNSGGANTEAFF
TRBV12-3/TRBV12-4 CASTPRLNTEAFF
TRBV9 CASSAKISESTDTQYF
TRBV7-9 CASSLRVSLQGSDYEQYF
TRBV5-4 CASSLRISPPETQYF
TRBV10-3 CAISEKMGDTEAFF
TRBV6-1 CASSEKGLTQYF
TRBV2 CASSEGAGGPSKTDTQYF
TRBV30 CAWSRSYSNNEQFF
TRBV11-2 CASSLGTGVYGYTF
TRBV2 CASSGGGGGQETQYF
TRBV9 CASGGEGASPLHF
TRBV5-3 CARSSRCFVQGVAYNEQFF
TRBV3-1/TRBV3-2 CASSRTSGYYNEQFF
TRBV2 CASSTFSGTQYF
TRBV6-6 CASSYGTGDRNSPLHF
TRBV18 CASSPGQGVNTIYF
TRBV9 CASSGATGGETEAFF
TRBV19 CASSPWDRGSNEQFF
TRBV3-1/TRBV3-2 CASSPWTGPNTEAFF
TRBV19 CASSPSRYTEQFF
TRBV10-1 CASSESWQGLGYTF
TRBV15 CATSGASGAPYEQYF
TRBV5-1 CASSSQTSGTNIYNEQFF
TRBV7-2 CASSFGGTRSSEQYF
TRBV4-1 CASSQAFGTGRSLFYEQYF
TRBV27 CASSLYGSYSYEQYF
TRBV27 CASSPRAGNTIYF
TRBV9 CASSGGNTGELFF
TRBV5-4 CASSLGGPSSGNTIYF
TRBV6-4 CASSRDRSGTEAFF
TRBV7-9 CASSLVNTEAFF
TRBV30 CAWGAGTPSYEQYF
TRBV7-9 CASSVRTGVGYTF
TRBV5-1 CASSLGAQGGEKLFF
TRBV25-1 CASGQEIGPQHF
TRBV5-6 CASSLGQIYEQYF
TRBV3-1/TRBV3-2 CASSQSGGAGEAFF
TRBV18 CASSPIDAYGYTF
TRBV2 CASIGTGNYGYTF
TRBV4-1 CASSQGEPVNTEAFF
TRBV7-2 CASSLAVSYNSPLHF
TRBV5-6 CASSFGQGLNSEAPYEQYF
TRBV19 CASTKGGSGANVLTF